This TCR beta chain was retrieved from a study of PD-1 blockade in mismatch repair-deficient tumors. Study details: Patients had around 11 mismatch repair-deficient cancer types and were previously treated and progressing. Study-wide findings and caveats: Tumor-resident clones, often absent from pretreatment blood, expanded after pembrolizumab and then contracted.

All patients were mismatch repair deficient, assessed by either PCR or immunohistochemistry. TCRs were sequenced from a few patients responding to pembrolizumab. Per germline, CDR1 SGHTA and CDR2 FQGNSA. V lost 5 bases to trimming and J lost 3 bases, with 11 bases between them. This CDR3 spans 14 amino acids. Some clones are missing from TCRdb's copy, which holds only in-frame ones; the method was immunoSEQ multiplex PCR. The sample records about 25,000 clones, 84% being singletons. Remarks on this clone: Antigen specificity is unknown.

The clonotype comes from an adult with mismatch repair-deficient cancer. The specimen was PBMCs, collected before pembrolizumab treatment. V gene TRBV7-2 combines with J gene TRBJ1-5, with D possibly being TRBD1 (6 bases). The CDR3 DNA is TGTGCCAGCAGCCTTGACAGGTTCAATCAGCCCCAGCATTTT. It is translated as CASSLDRFNQPQHF.